Below, one TCR beta chain is given with its context. Compared with germline, one end of the junction differs, possibly owing to a read error. These data originate in a study of glioma-infiltrating T cells. The CDR3 runs 16 residues. Germline CDR1 reads SEHNR; CDR2 reads FQNEAQ (reference sequence). Using RNA template, CDR3s of TCR alpha and beta were amplified with iRepertoire arm-PCR. TCRdb ran MiXCR on the multiplex PCR reads and lists one entry per CDR3 protein. The data contain around 390,000 distinct CDR3 sequences, less than 50% of them singletons. The sequence was obtained from a human donor with low-grade glioma or glioblastoma, undergoing nonglioma brain surgery, or in good health (not recorded which). This chain joins TRBV7-9 and TRBJ2-1; 9 bases align to TRBD2. Sequencing used glioma tissue, nonneoplastic brain tissue, or PBMCs (not recorded which). In nucleotides, the CDR3 is TGCGCCAGCAGCTTGGAACTAGCGGGCTCCTACAATGAGCAGTTCTTC. This gives the protein CASSLELAGSYNEQFF.